Listed below are T cell receptor beta chains from one sample, sequenced in a study of blood T cell repertoires in COVID-19. TCRdb's copy holds only in-frame clones and misses some; the assay was immunoSEQ multiplex PCR. The sample has over 50,000 clones; over 75% are singletons. Specimen: peripheral blood. The receptors come from an older man with active or convalescent COVID-19. The CDR3 runs from the conserved cysteine through the conserved F or W. The D gene is left open where the match is weak. Clone size, where shown, is once, few, many, or a class for clones that have expanded.

CDR3nt,CDR3aa,d_gene,j_gene,v_gene,abundance
TGTGCCAGCAGCCCCAATCAGGGGGCGCATGGGGCCAACGTCCTGACTTTC,CASSPNQGAHGANVLTF,TRBD1,TRBJ2-6,TRBV28,-
TGTGCCAGCAGCAGCCAGGGGCCCCCAGAGACCCAGTACTTC,CASSSQGPPETQYF,-,TRBJ2-5,TRBV6-6,-
TGCGCCAGCAGCTTGGAGGGACAGGGGGCGCAAGAGCAGTACTTC,CASSLEGQGAQEQYF,TRBD1,TRBJ2-7,TRBV5-1,-
TGTGCCAGCAGTGATCCCGGTGGTGCAGAGACCCAGTACTTC,CASSDPGGAETQYF,-,TRBJ2-5,TRBV25-1,-
TGCGCCAGCAGCCCGGCCCGGACAGGGTTGGGTGAAAAACTGTTTTTT,CASSPARTGLGEKLFF,TRBD1,TRBJ1-4,TRBV4-3,-
TGTGCCAGCTCGCCCGACAGGGGAAACTATGGCTACACCTTC,CASSPDRGNYGYTF,TRBD1,TRBJ1-2,TRBV18,few
TGCGCCAGCAGCTTGGCCGGCGGTGCGACAGATACGCAGTATTTT,CASSLAGGATDTQYF,-,TRBJ2-3,TRBV5-1,-
TGTGCCAGCAGCGTGTGGTTTGATAGTAGCTATGGCTACACCTTC,CASSVWFDSSYGYTF,-,TRBJ1-2,TRBV9,few
TGTGCCAGCAGCGTAGGCGGGGGTAACTATGGCTACACCTTC,CASSVGGGNYGYTF,-,TRBJ1-2,TRBV9,-
TGTGCCAGCAACTCAGGGGGGATCCAAGAGACCCAGTACTTC,CASNSGGIQETQYF,-,TRBJ2-5,TRBV9,-
TGTGCCAGCACCAAGAGGTACCTGAACACCGGGGAGCTGTTTTTT,CASTKRYLNTGELFF,-,TRBJ2-2,TRBV6-5,-
TGTGCCAGCAGTGAAGGGTCGGGGATATACGAGCAGTACTTC,CASSEGSGIYEQYF,-,TRBJ2-7,TRBV6-1,few
TGTGCCAGCAGCCCCTTGGAGGGCCAACCAGAGACCCAGTACTTC,CASSPLEGQPETQYF,-,TRBJ2-5,TRBV5-4,-
TGTGCCAGCAGTTCGGGACCGGGACTAGCGGGGAGGTACGAGCAGTACTTC,CASSSGPGLAGRYEQYF,TRBD2,TRBJ2-7,TRBV6-2/TRBV6-3,-
TGTGCCAGCTCCCGGGGGGCGAGCTCCTACGAGCAGTACTTC,CASSRGASSYEQYF,-,TRBJ2-7,TRBV3-1/TRBV3-2,-
TGTGCCAGCAGCCTGACCTCGGACAGAAATTACAATGAGCAGTTCTTC,CASSLTSDRNYNEQFF,-,TRBJ2-1,TRBV4-2,-
TGTGCCAGCAGCACCCCCCTGCCCGGGGATACTTATGGCTACACCTTC,CASSTPLPGDTYGYTF,-,TRBJ1-2,TRBV5-4,few
TGTGCCAGCACTGAGGGCACCGCCAGTAATCAGCCCCAGCATTTT,CASTEGTASNQPQHF,-,TRBJ1-5,TRBV7-9,-
TGTGCCAGCAGCCCCTCTCATTACATGACCCAGTACTTC,CASSPSHYMTQYF,-,TRBJ2-5,TRBV14,-
TGTGCCAGCAGTCTCAGCGGGAACTCCTACAATGAGCAGTTCTTC,CASSLSGNSYNEQFF,TRBD2,TRBJ2-1,TRBV6-5,-
TGCAGCGTTGTGGGGGGGGGCACTGAAGCTTTCTTT,CSVVGGGTEAFF,-,TRBJ1-1,TRBV29-1,-
TGTGCCAGCAGCTTTAGACAGGGCGAGGGCAGTACGCAGTATTTT,CASSFRQGEGSTQYF,TRBD1,TRBJ2-3,TRBV11-2,-
TGTGCCAGCAGCCCCCAGGGGAAGGGGGTTAATTCACCCCTCCACTTT,CASSPQGKGVNSPLHF,-,TRBJ1-6,TRBV7-3,-
TGTGCCAGCAGCCAGGGGACAAATCCCTATGGCTACACCTTC,CASSQGTNPYGYTF,-,TRBJ1-2,TRBV3-1/TRBV3-2,-
TGTGCCAGCAGCCAATCCGGGACAGGGGGATACGAGCAGTACTTC,CASSQSGTGGYEQYF,TRBD1,TRBJ2-7,TRBV3-1/TRBV3-2,few
TGTGCCAGCAGCGTAGGGGACGGACTAGCGGGAGCCTACGAGCAGTACTTC,CASSVGDGLAGAYEQYF,TRBD2,TRBJ2-7,TRBV9,-
TGTGCCAGCAAAGCACTAGCAGGGTCTGCAGATACGCAGTATTTT,CASKALAGSADTQYF,-,TRBJ2-3,TRBV6-5,-
TGTGCCAGCTCACCACCGGGGACAGGGGGCACAGATACGCAGTATTTT,CASSPPGTGGTDTQYF,TRBD1,TRBJ2-3,TRBV18,once
TGCAGCGTTGAACGGCTAGCGGGGGGGCAAGAGACCCAGTACTTC,CSVERLAGGQETQYF,TRBD2,TRBJ2-5,TRBV29-1,-
TGCGCCAGCAGCTTGGGAGGGACTAGCGGGGGGTCAGATACGCAGTATTTT,CASSLGGTSGGSDTQYF,TRBD2,TRBJ2-3,TRBV5-1,-
TGTGCCAGCACCACCGAAGCGGGCCTACGCTCTAGCACAGATACGCAGTATTTT,CASTTEAGLRSSTDTQYF,-,TRBJ2-3,TRBV9,-
TGTGCCAGCAGCTTATTAGCGGGGGGGGCAGATACGCAGTATTTT,CASSLLAGGADTQYF,TRBD2,TRBJ2-3,TRBV7-9,-
TGTGCCAGCAGCGGTCGTTCGGGACAGCTCACAGATACGCAGTATTTT,CASSGRSGQLTDTQYF,TRBD1,TRBJ2-3,TRBV4-2,-
TGTGCCAGCAGTTACTCGAAGGAGGGGCCTGGCAATCAGCCCCAGCATTTT,CASSYSKEGPGNQPQHF,-,TRBJ1-5,TRBV6-7,few
TGTGCCAGTAGTCCGTCGGGGGGCACTGATCAGCCCCAGCATTTT,CASSPSGGTDQPQHF,-,TRBJ1-5,TRBV19,-
TGTGCCAGCAGCCGACAGGGGGCGGCCTACGAGCAGTACTTC,CASSRQGAAYEQYF,TRBD1,TRBJ2-7,TRBV6-5,-
TGTGCCAGCAGCCAAGTCCTTAATGAGCAGTTCTTC,CASSQVLNEQFF,-,TRBJ2-1,TRBV3-1/TRBV3-2,once
TGCGCCAGCAGTCAATCGGAGAGGCTTCCCCAGTACTTC,CASSQSERLPQYF,-,TRBJ2-5,TRBV23-1,-
TGTGCCAGCAGCCAACTAGCGGGGGGCCGGACAGAGACCCAGTACTTC,CASSQLAGGRTETQYF,TRBD2,TRBJ2-5,TRBV3-1/TRBV3-2,-
TGTGCCAGCAGCTCAGACCCCGGACTAGCATCTTGGACCGGGGAGCTGTTTTTT,CASSSDPGLASWTGELFF,TRBD2,TRBJ2-2,TRBV7-2,few
TGTGCCAGCAGTCGGGACAGGGTAACAACATATACGCAGTATTTT,CASSRDRVTTYTQYF,TRBD1,TRBJ2-3,TRBV6-5,-
TGTGCCAGTAGTTTTCACTATGGGGAGCAGTACTTC,CASSFHYGEQYF,-,TRBJ2-7,TRBV19,-
TGTGCCAGCAGTGGGGGGGGCGACCCAACTAATGAAAAACTGTTTTTT,CASSGGGDPTNEKLFF,-,TRBJ1-4,TRBV6-1,-
TGTGCCAGTAGTACTAGCGGGAGAACTGAGCAGTTCTTC,CASSTSGRTEQFF,TRBD2,TRBJ2-1,TRBV19,-